This is a list of T cell receptor beta chains from one sample in a study of blood T cell repertoires in COVID-19. The protocol was immunoSEQ multiplex PCR, while the TCRdb copy is restricted to in-frame clones and leaves out a portion. The data contain more than 150,000 clones, roughly 81% of them singletons. Sequenced material: peripheral blood. These receptors all stem from an elderly woman with COVID-19, enrolled during active disease. Both conserved end residues are part of each CDR3. The D gene is left open where the match is weak. Only part of the rows carry a size: once, few, many, or a class if the clone is expanded.

V gene: TRBV18; J gene: TRBJ2-3; clone size: NA; D gene: NA; CDR3 protein: CASSPLAFADTQYF; CDR3 DNA: TGTGCCAGCTCACCATTAGCCTTTGCAGATACGCAGTATTTT
V gene: TRBV7-9; J gene: TRBJ2-1; clone size: NA; D gene: TRBD2; CDR3 protein: CASSLAGGGGYNEQFF; CDR3 DNA: TGTGCCAGCAGCTTAGCAGGTGGGGGAGGGTACAATGAGCAGTTCTTC
V gene: TRBV4-3; J gene: TRBJ1-4; clone size: NA; D gene: NA; CDR3 protein: CASSQVRRAHEKLFF; CDR3 DNA: TGCGCCAGCAGCCAAGTACGCAGGGCTCATGAAAAACTGTTTTTT
V gene: TRBV7-9; J gene: TRBJ2-2; clone size: NA; D gene: NA; CDR3 protein: CASSLAGPSGELFF; CDR3 DNA: TGTGCCAGCAGCTTAGCGGGGCCATCCGGGGAGCTGTTTTTT
V gene: TRBV3-1/TRBV3-2; J gene: TRBJ2-5; clone size: NA; D gene: TRBD1; CDR3 protein: CASSTQGAWETQYF; CDR3 DNA: TGTGCCAGCAGCACCCAGGGGGCTTGGGAGACCCAGTACTTC
V gene: TRBV27; J gene: TRBJ2-1; clone size: NA; D gene: TRBD2; CDR3 protein: CASTPTLGLGDNEQFF; CDR3 DNA: TGTGCCAGCACCCCTACCCTGGGACTAGGTGACAATGAGCAGTTCTTC
V gene: TRBV27; J gene: TRBJ2-2; clone size: once; D gene: NA; CDR3 protein: CASSLEGYTGELFF; CDR3 DNA: TGTGCCAGCAGTCTGGAGGGTTACACCGGGGAGCTGTTTTTT
V gene: TRBV18; J gene: TRBJ1-4; clone size: few; D gene: TRBD1; CDR3 protein: CASSPLPGQGNEKLFF; CDR3 DNA: TGTGCCAGCTCACCACTTCCGGGACAGGGGAATGAAAAACTGTTTTTT
V gene: TRBV27; J gene: TRBJ2-7; clone size: NA; D gene: NA; CDR3 protein: CASSLFRSGYEQYF; CDR3 DNA: TGTGCCAGCAGTTTGTTCAGATCGGGCTACGAGCAGTACTTC
V gene: TRBV27; J gene: TRBJ2-2; clone size: NA; D gene: NA; CDR3 protein: CASGFQGSNTGELFF; CDR3 DNA: TGTGCCAGCGGGTTTCAGGGCTCGAACACCGGGGAGCTGTTTTTT
V gene: TRBV18; J gene: TRBJ1-1; clone size: few; D gene: NA; CDR3 protein: CASSPPGSQNTEAFF; CDR3 DNA: TGTGCCAGCTCACCTCCGGGGTCCCAGAACACTGAAGCTTTCTTT
V gene: TRBV7-2; J gene: TRBJ2-7; clone size: NA; D gene: NA; CDR3 protein: CASSLAAFPYEQYF; CDR3 DNA: TGTGCCAGCAGCTTAGCAGCGTTCCCCTACGAGCAGTACTTC
V gene: TRBV27; J gene: TRBJ2-7; clone size: many; D gene: TRBD1; CDR3 protein: CASSSQGANEQYF; CDR3 DNA: TGTGCCAGCAGTTCACAGGGGGCAAACGAGCAGTACTTC
V gene: TRBV28; J gene: TRBJ1-5; clone size: NA; D gene: NA; CDR3 protein: CASSPVWGGSNQPQHF; CDR3 DNA: TGTGCCAGCAGTCCCGTCTGGGGAGGTAGCAATCAGCCCCAGCATTTT
V gene: TRBV5-1; J gene: TRBJ1-6; clone size: NA; D gene: NA; CDR3 protein: CASSRSNSPLHF; CDR3 DNA: TGCGCCAGCAGTCGGAGTAATTCACCCCTCCACTTT
V gene: TRBV27; J gene: TRBJ2-1; clone size: NA; D gene: NA; CDR3 protein: CASSLLGDNEQFF; CDR3 DNA: TGTGCCAGCAGCCTCCTCGGGGACAATGAGCAGTTCTTC
V gene: TRBV13; J gene: TRBJ2-2; clone size: NA; D gene: NA; CDR3 protein: CASSLVPPGGELFF; CDR3 DNA: TGTGCCAGCAGCTTAGTACCTCCGGGCGGGGAGCTGTTTTTT
V gene: TRBV27; J gene: TRBJ2-1; clone size: NA; D gene: NA; CDR3 protein: CASTRTGTLSYNEQFF; CDR3 DNA: TGTGCCAGTACCCGAACAGGGACCCTCTCCTACAATGAGCAGTTCTTC
V gene: TRBV9; J gene: TRBJ2-1; clone size: few; D gene: TRBD2; CDR3 protein: CASSPRLAGSYNEQFF; CDR3 DNA: TGTGCCAGCAGCCCCCGGCTAGCGGGCTCCTACAATGAGCAGTTCTTC
V gene: TRBV28; J gene: TRBJ2-3; clone size: NA; D gene: NA; CDR3 protein: CASKRAGNPDTQYF; CDR3 DNA: TGTGCCAGCAAGAGGGCCGGGAACCCAGATACGCAGTATTTT
V gene: TRBV27; J gene: TRBJ2-7; clone size: NA; D gene: TRBD1; CDR3 protein: CASSSAGGYEQYF; CDR3 DNA: TGTGCCAGCAGTTCGGCAGGGGGCTACGAGCAGTACTTC
V gene: TRBV5-1; J gene: TRBJ2-7; clone size: NA; D gene: TRBD1; CDR3 protein: CASSLGDREGNEQYF; CDR3 DNA: TGCGCCAGCAGCTTGGGGGACAGGGAAGGCAACGAGCAGTACTTC
V gene: TRBV28; J gene: TRBJ1-5; clone size: NA; D gene: NA; CDR3 protein: CASSGGGLGNQPQHF; CDR3 DNA: TGTGCCAGCAGTGGGGGGGGCTTAGGCAATCAGCCCCAGCATTTT
V gene: TRBV28; J gene: TRBJ1-1; clone size: NA; D gene: NA; CDR3 protein: CASSRGPGEAFF; CDR3 DNA: TGTGCCAGCAGCCGGGGTCCGGGTGAAGCTTTCTTT
V gene: TRBV27; J gene: TRBJ1-2; clone size: once; D gene: NA; CDR3 protein: CARIQGHYGYTF; CDR3 DNA: TGTGCCAGGATCCAGGGCCACTATGGCTACACCTTC
V gene: TRBV9; J gene: TRBJ2-1; clone size: NA; D gene: TRBD2; CDR3 protein: CASSVERGEGNNEQFF; CDR3 DNA: TGTGCCAGCAGCGTAGAAAGAGGGGAGGGGAACAATGAGCAGTTCTTC
V gene: TRBV28; J gene: TRBJ2-3; clone size: NA; D gene: NA; CDR3 protein: CASSLTITSTDTQYF; CDR3 DNA: TGTGCCAGCAGTTTAACGATAACTAGCACAGATACGCAGTATTTT
V gene: TRBV7-2; J gene: TRBJ1-6; clone size: NA; D gene: NA; CDR3 protein: CASSYLNSPLHF; CDR3 DNA: TGTGCCAGCAGCTACCTAAATTCACCCCTCCACTTT
V gene: TRBV23-1; J gene: TRBJ1-2; clone size: NA; D gene: NA; CDR3 protein: CASRLQAPRAWTF; CDR3 DNA: TGCGCCAGCAGGTTACAGGCCCCCCGCGCTTGGACCTTC
V gene: TRBV19; J gene: TRBJ2-1; clone size: few; D gene: TRBD1; CDR3 protein: CASSSLRRTGASSSYNEQFF; CDR3 DNA: TGTGCCAGTAGTTCCCTCCGGAGGACAGGGGCCTCGAGCTCCTACAATGAGCAGTTCTTC
V gene: TRBV28; J gene: TRBJ1-4; clone size: NA; D gene: TRBD1; CDR3 protein: CASSPGQSNEKLFF; CDR3 DNA: TGTGCCAGCAGTCCGGGACAGTCTAATGAAAAACTGTTTTTT